These 28 T cell receptor beta chains were sequenced from one sample in a study of shared clonotypes between healthy human individuals. Assay used: immunoSEQ multiplex PCR; TCRdb lists only in-frame clones, some missing. The sample has about 1.4 million clones; roughly 97% are singletons. Sequenced material: naive CD4+ T cells sorted from blood. Stated subset: CD45RA+ positively selected. These receptors all stem from a man aged 25 to 45 in good health.

CDR3 amino acids: CASSPAGADTEAFF. The CDR3 coding sequence is TGTGCCAGCTCACCAGCGGGGGCGGACACTGAAGCTTTCTTT. This chain links TRBV18 with TRBJ1-1; D is possibly TRBD1 (6 bases). This CDR3 is built from 14 residues. Per germline, CDR1 KGHSH and CDR2 LQKENI. V lost 2 bases to trimming and J lost 3 bases, with 10 bases between them. Based on the CDR3 plus reference TRBV18 and TRBJ1-1, the full variable domain is NAGVMQNPRHLVRRRGQEARLRCSPMKGHSHVYWYRQLPEEGLKFMVYLQKENIIDESGMPKERFSAEFPKEGPSILRIQQVVRGDSAAYFCASSPAGADTEAFFGQGTRLTVV.

This chain links TRBV7-9 with TRBJ2-5; the D is unclear. This CDR3 comprises 13 residues. V was shortened by 5 bases and J by 2 bases, with 9 bases between the two germline ends. Germline V gene data show CDR1 as SEHNR and CDR2 as FQNEAQ (reference sequence). The CDR3 is CASSARPQETQYF. The DNA for the CDR3 is TGTGCCAGCAGCGCCCGCCCTCAAGAGACCCAGTACTTC.

This clone was found once. V gene TRBV6-1 combines with J gene TRBJ2-1; TRBD1 matches at 10 bases. V trimming: 6 bases; J trimming: 2 bases; junction bases outside the gene matches: 4. The CDR3 runs to 15 residues. CDR1 is MNHNS and CDR2 is SASEGT in the germline V gene. The CDR3 protein is CASRRQGAAYNEQFF. The CDR3 DNA sequence: TGTGCCAGCAGGCGACAGGGGGCCGCCTACAATGAGCAGTTCTTC.

The J gene is TRBJ2-5, the V gene TRBV29-1; tentative D call: TRBD2 (5 bases). Trimming removed 3 bases at V and 4 bases at J, with 12 bases between. Germline V CDR1 and CDR2: SQVTM, ANQGSEA. The CDR3 consists of 13 residues. CDR3 protein: CSVDSGKRETQYF. The CDR3 bases are TGCAGCGTTGACTCGGGGAAAAGAGAGACCCAGTACTTC.

The chain employs TRBV9 and TRBJ1-1, with TRBD1 as a possible D gene (5 bases). Deletions cut 3 bases from V and 7 bases from J, with 13 bases between. This CDR3 comprises 13 residues. Looked up from germline, CDR1 is SGDLS and CDR2 is YYNGEE. The CDR3 DNA sequence: TGTGCCAGCAGCGCCGTGGGGACGAGTGAAGCTTTCTTT. It codes for CASSAVGTSEAFF.

The chain is built from TRBV7-2 and TRBJ1-1; unclear D gene. Germline values: CDR1 SGHTA, CDR2 FQGNSA. Deletions cut 1 base from V and 1 base from J, with 10 bases between. The CDR3 runs 15 residues. The CDR3 loop reads CASSLDSGENTEAFF. As DNA, the CDR3 is TGTGCCAGCAGCTTAGACTCTGGCGAGAACACTGAAGCTTTCTTT.

This clone was seen once. This sample also contains other DNA sequences that code for the same CDR3. J is TRBJ2-1 and V is TRBV9; no definite D call. The V gene lost 0 bases and the J gene lost 8 bases, with 9 bases spanning the gap. The CDR3 is 13 amino acids. CDR1 and CDR2 (germline): SGDLS, YYNGEE. In nucleotides, the CDR3 is TGTGCCAGCAGCGTAGGGGGTGTTTATGAGCAGTTCTTC. Its protein is CASSVGGVYEQFF.

The rearrangement joins TRBV5-1 to TRBJ1-4; TRBD1 is a possible D gene (5 bases). V was cut by 6 bases and J by 5 bases, with 20 bases left in between. This CDR3 comprises 16 residues. Germline V gene lookup returns CDR1 SGHRS and CDR2 YFSETQ. The CDR3 region is CASTVGTGNINEKLFF. In DNA form, the CDR3 reads TGCGCCAGCACTGTTGGGACCGGGAACATCAATGAAAAACTGTTTTTT.

The count of this clone is one. This sequence joins TRBV18 and TRBJ2-6; 13 nucleotides line up with TRBD2. The V gene end was trimmed by 3 bases and the J gene end by 1 base; junction bases not matched to a gene: 18. Germline CDR1 reads KGHSH; CDR2 reads LQKENI. This CDR3 contains 23 residues. The CDR3 DNA reads as TGTGCCAGCTCACCCTTTGGAGCAACTAGCGGGAGGGCCAGTGCTTCTGGGGCCAACGTCCTGACTTTC. Amino acids: CASSPFGATSGRASASGANVLTF.

The chain couples TRBV2 to TRBJ1-4; 7 nucleotides line up with TRBD1. Germline V CDR1 and CDR2: SNHLY, FYNNEI. The J segment lost 5 bases and the V segment lost 4 bases, leaving 10 bases of the junction unmatched. The CDR3 extends over 16 amino acids. The CDR3 region has the DNA TGTGCCAGCAGTGGGGGGCCGGGACAGATAAATGAAAAACTGTTTTTT. Its translation is CASSGGPGQINEKLFF.

This sequence joins TRBV18 and TRBJ2-5, with 7 bases identical to TRBD1. Germline CDR1 and CDR2: KGHSH and LQKENI. The J segment lost 2 bases and the V segment lost 5 bases, leaving 2 bases of the junction unmatched. CDR3 length: 13 residues. The CDR3 spells CASSGGQQETQYF. The CDR3 coding sequence is TGTGCCAGCTCAGGGGGACAGCAAGAGACCCAGTACTTC. Together with reference TRBV18 and TRBJ2-5, the CDR3 gives the full variable domain: NAGVMQNPRHLVRRRGQEARLRCSPMKGHSHVYWYRQLPEEGLKFMVYLQKENIIDESGMPKERFSAEFPKEGPSILRIQQVVRGDSAAYFCASSGGQQETQYFGPGTRLLVL.

V usage is TRBV18 and J usage is TRBJ2-1; 8 nucleotides line up with TRBD2. The germline V gene has CDR1 KGHSH and CDR2 LQKENI. This CDR3 is 16 amino acids long. Trimming took 0 bases from V and 7 from J; bases not matched to a gene: 8. Here the CDR3 DNA reads TGTGCCAGCTCACCACCGGAACGGGAGGGCCTGAATGAGCAGTTCTTC. Its protein is CASSPPEREGLNEQFF. Full variable domain (outside the CDR3, taken from reference TRBV18 and TRBJ2-1): NAGVMQNPRHLVRRRGQEARLRCSPMKGHSHVYWYRQLPEEGLKFMVYLQKENIIDESGMPKERFSAEFPKEGPSILRIQQVVRGDSAAYFCASSPPEREGLNEQFFGPGTRLTVL.

The chain couples TRBV6-6 to TRBJ2-7; D remains unclear. The CDR3 consists of 16 residues. Germline V CDR1 and CDR2: MNHNY, SVGAGI (reference sequence). The V gene lost 0 bases and the J gene lost 0 bases, with 12 bases spanning the gap. The CDR3 DNA follows: TGTGCCAGCAGTTACTCGGTAGGATCAACCTCCTACGAGCAGTACTTC. Amino acids: CASSYSVGSTSYEQYF.

The J gene is TRBJ2-5, the V gene TRBV18; TRBD2 might be the D (5 bases). V lost 3 bases and J 10 bases, leaving 24 bases between the germline ends. Germline CDR1 and CDR2: KGHSH and LQKENI. The CDR3 covers 16 residues. CDR3 nucleotide sequence: TGTGCCAGCTCACCTGTGGGAGTCAGGCAAAGTTCGGGCCAGTACTTC. Translated, it gives CASSPVGVRQSSGQYF.

The chain joins TRBV5-1 to TRBJ2-1; D possibly corresponds to TRBD2 (6 bases). V was clipped by 4 bases and J by 5 bases, with 13 bases between them. CDR3 length: 14 residues. The germline CDR1 and CDR2 sequences are SGHRS and YFSETQ. The CDR3 loop is CASSAGGPHNEQFF. Written as DNA, the CDR3 is TGCGCCAGCAGCGCCGGAGGGCCCCACAATGAGCAGTTCTTC.

V is TRBV19 and J is TRBJ1-5; D perhaps matches TRBD1 (5 bases). The CDR3 length is 12 residues. From germline, CDR1 is LNHDA and CDR2 SQIVND (reference sequence). Trimming removed 8 bases from V and 6 bases from J, with 11 bases in between. Here the CDR3 DNA reads TGTGCCAGTGCAGGGTCGGCTCAGCCCCAGCATTTT. This sequence encodes CASAGSAQPQHF.

V usage is TRBV5-6 and J usage is TRBJ2-2; perhaps TRBD1 as D (6 bases). Germline V CDR1 and CDR2: SGHDT, YYEEEE. Trimming pared 4 bases from V and 4 bases from J, leaving 17 bases between. CDR3 length equals 16 residues. The CDR3: CASSPRLTGSTGELFF. CDR3 DNA: TGTGCCAGCAGCCCCCGTTTGACAGGTAGCACCGGGGAGCTGTTTTTT.

About this clone itself: The sample holds other DNA sequences that translate to the same CDR3. V usage is TRBV5-1 and J usage is TRBJ2-1, with D uncertain. Germline V gene data show CDR1 as SGHRS and CDR2 as YFSETQ. The length of the CDR3 is 13 residues. V was shortened by 0 bases and J by 5 bases, with 6 bases between the two germline ends. Here the CDR3 DNA reads TGCGCCAGCAGCTTGGGTACAGACAATGAGCAGTTCTTC. Its protein is CASSLGTDNEQFF.

This clone came up once. This chain joins TRBV7-6 and TRBJ2-3; no definite D call. The length of the CDR3 is 15 residues. Trimming removed 1 base at V and 1 base at J, with 9 bases between. CDR1 and CDR2 from the germline V gene are SGHVS and FNYEAQ. CDR3 amino acids: CASSLDLGRTDTQYF. CDR3 coding DNA: TGTGCCAGCAGCTTAGATCTGGGCCGCACAGATACGCAGTATTTT.

The gene calls are TRBV14 and TRBJ1-5; possibly TRBD1 for D (6 bases). CDR1 and CDR2 (germline): SGHDN, FVKESK. The V end lost 5 bases, the J end lost 0 bases, and 14 bases lay between the germline ends. The CDR3 is made up of 16 amino acids. CDR3 coding DNA: TGTGCCAGCAGCGAAGTGACAGGCTATAGCAATCAGCCCCAGCATTTT. Translation: CASSEVTGYSNQPQHF.

The count of this clone is one. V is TRBV7-8 and J is TRBJ2-4; 8 bases match TRBD2. Germline assignment: CDR1 SGHVS and CDR2 FQNEAQ. V shed 3 bases, J shed 0 bases, and the junction held 7 bases outside the gene matches. The CDR3 contains 17 residues. The CDR3 loop is CASSLRWTSLAKNIQYF. The CDR3 DNA reads TGTGCCAGCAGCTTGAGATGGACTAGCCTAGCCAAAAACATTCAGTACTTC.

This chain connects TRBV5-4 to TRBJ2-5; 7 bases are shared with TRBD2. V trimming: 2 bases; J trimming: 5 bases; junction bases outside the gene matches: 9. The V gene's germline CDR1 is SGHNT and CDR2 YYREEE (reference sequence). The CDR3 runs to 15 residues. This CDR3 reads CASSLEGRVGETQYF. In DNA form, the CDR3 reads TGTGCCAGCAGCTTAGAGGGGAGGGTAGGGGAGACCCAGTACTTC.

The chain's CDR3 is CASAPDRVNEQYF. CDR3 bases: TGTGCCAGTGCACCGGACAGGGTCAACGAGCAGTACTTC. This chain connects TRBV19 to TRBJ2-7; TRBD1 matches at 8 bases. Germline V gene lookup returns CDR1 LNHDA and CDR2 SQIVND (reference sequence). The V gene end was trimmed by 8 bases and the J gene end by 5 bases; junction bases not matched to a gene: 8. This CDR3 is built from 13 residues.

This clone appeared a single time. The genes are TRBV29-1 and TRBJ1-1; 7 positions agree with TRBD1. CDR1 is SQVTM, CDR2 ANQGSEA, per germline. Losses at the gene ends were 7 bases for V and 0 bases for J; bases not matched to a gene: 11. CDR3 size: 15 residues. The CDR3, as DNA: TGCAGCGGAGAACGCGCCGACAGGGTGAACACTGAAGCTTTCTTT. Translation: CSGERADRVNTEAFF.

V and J are TRBV19 and TRBJ2-1; D is uncertain. The length of the CDR3 is 14 residues. V was pared by 4 bases and J by 4 bases, with 11 bases between. The V gene's germline CDR1 is LNHDA and CDR2 SQIVND (reference sequence). The CDR3 bases are TGTGCCAGTAGTACAGGCGTACTATACAATGAGCAGTTCTTC. Amino acids: CASSTGVLYNEQFF.

The rearrangement links TRBV11-2 to TRBJ1-5; weak D call: TRBD1 (6 bases). The ends were cut back, 1 base at V and 0 bases at J, with 16 bases in the middle. The germline gives CDR1 SGHAT, CDR2 FQNNGV. This CDR3 has 18 amino acids. CDR3 nucleotide sequence: TGTGCCAGCAGCTTAGGCCGGACAGTTGATTATAGCAATCAGCCCCAGCATTTT. It codes for CASSLGRTVDYSNQPQHF.

The chain carries TRBV28 and TRBJ2-3; TRBD2 might be the D (6 bases). V lost 7 bases to trimming and J lost 3 bases, with 17 bases between them. The length of the CDR3 is 15 residues. Germline assignment: CDR1 MDHEN and CDR2 SYDVKM. CDR3 sequence: CASNPWRDQTDTQYF. The DNA of the CDR3 is TGTGCCAGCAACCCCTGGAGGGACCAAACAGATACGCAGTATTTT.

The chain is built from TRBV6-5 and TRBJ2-4; D perhaps matches TRBD1 (6 bases). V was trimmed by 4 bases and J by 0 bases, leaving 13 bases between them. The CDR3 has 16 amino acids. Germline V lookup: CDR1 MNHEY, CDR2 SVGAGI. CDR3 nucleotide sequence: TGTGCCAGCAGTTCAACGAGGACAGTAGCCAAAAACATTCAGTACTTC. Translated, it gives CASSSTRTVAKNIQYF.